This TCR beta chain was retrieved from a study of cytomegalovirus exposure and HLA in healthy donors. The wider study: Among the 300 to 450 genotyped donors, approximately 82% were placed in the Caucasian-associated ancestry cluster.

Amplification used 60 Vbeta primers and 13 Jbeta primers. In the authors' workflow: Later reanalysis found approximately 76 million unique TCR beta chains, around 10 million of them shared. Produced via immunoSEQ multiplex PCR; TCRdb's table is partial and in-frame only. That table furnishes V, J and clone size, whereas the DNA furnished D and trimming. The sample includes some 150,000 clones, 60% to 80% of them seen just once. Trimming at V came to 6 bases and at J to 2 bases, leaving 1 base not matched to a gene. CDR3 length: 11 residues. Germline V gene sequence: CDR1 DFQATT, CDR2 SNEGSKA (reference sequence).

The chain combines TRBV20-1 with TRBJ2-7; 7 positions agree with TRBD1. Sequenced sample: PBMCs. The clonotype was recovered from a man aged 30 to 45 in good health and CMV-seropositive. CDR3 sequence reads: CSAGQAYEQYF. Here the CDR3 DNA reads TGCAGTGCCGGACAGGCCTACGAGCAGTACTTC.